A single sample gave rise to the 9 T cell receptor beta chains below, sequenced in a study of blood T cell repertoires in COVID-19. Data came from immunoSEQ multiplex PCR; TCRdb stores just in-frame clones and leaves some out. The profile shows 19,000 or so clones, approximately 83% of them singletons. Sequencing was done on a sample of peripheral blood. These receptors originate from a human donor in a cohort sampled during active COVID-19.

The chain uses TRBV5-6 and TRBJ1-6; tentatively, D is TRBD1 (6 bases). Trimming stripped 4 bases from V and 6 bases from J, with 14 bases between. There are 15 residues in the CDR3. Germline V gene data show CDR1 as SGHDT and CDR2 as YYEEEE. The CDR3 sequence: CASSIRDKLNSPLHF. CDR3 sequence (DNA): TGTGCCAGCAGCATCCGGGACAAGCTTAATTCACCCCTCCACTTT. The complete variable domain, with remaining parts taken from reference TRBV5-6 and TRBJ1-6, reads DAGVTQSPTHLIKTRGQQVTLRCSPKSGHDTVSWYQQALGQGPQFIFQYYEEEERQRGNFPDRFSGHQFPNYSSELNVNALLLGDSALYLCASSIRDKLNSPLHFGNGTRLTVT.

The J gene is TRBJ2-7, the V gene TRBV10-3, with 11 bases fitting TRBD2. CDR3 length: 16 amino acids. J lost 3 bases, V lost 4 bases, and 8 bases had no gene match. Per germline, CDR1 ENHRY and CDR2 SYGVKD. CDR3 in DNA: TGTGCCATCAGTGGGACTAGCGGGCTTTTAAACTACGAGCAGTACTTC. Translated, it gives CAISGTSGLLNYEQYF.

The count of this clone is one. This chain uses TRBV30 with TRBJ2-3; 10 positions match TRBD2. Germline V lookup: CDR1 GTSNPN, CDR2 SVGIG (reference sequence). This CDR3 is 14 amino acids long. After removal of 8 bases from V and 1 base from J, the junction contained 6 bases not matched to a gene. The DNA of the CDR3 is TGTGCCAGTGCCGGGACTAGCGGCACAGATACGCAGTATTTT. It codes for CASAGTSGTDTQYF.

The chain recombines TRBV6-6 with TRBJ2-7, with TRBD2 identical over 11 bases. V lost 6 bases and J lost 3; bases outside the gene matches: 4. Looked up from germline, CDR1 is MNHNY and CDR2 is SVGAGI (reference sequence). The CDR3 is 14 amino acids. The CDR3 DNA follows: TGTGCCAGCAGACCAGGGACTAGCGGCTACGAGCAGTACTTC. The encoded protein is CASRPGTSGYEQYF.

A single count supports this clone. The chain carries TRBV4-1 and TRBJ2-3, with 7 bases lining up with TRBD1. J was trimmed by 1 base and V by 0 bases; bases with no gene match: 4. CDR1 and CDR2 (germline): MGHRA, YSYEKL. This CDR3 spans 16 amino acids. The CDR3 bases are TGCGCCAGCAGCCAAGATTTAGGACAGGGCACAGATACGCAGTATTTT. Amino acid sequence: CASSQDLGQGTDTQYF.

This clone is deemed medium-sized. The rearrangement links TRBV4-3 to TRBJ1-3, with 8 bases fitting TRBD1. The CDR3 totals 16 residues. V gave up 2 bases and J gave up 1 base; unmatched junction bases: 4. From germline, CDR1 is LGHNA and CDR2 YSLEER. The CDR3 loop reads CASSQSNRGSGNTIYF. In DNA, the CDR3 is TGCGCCAGCAGCCAAAGTAACAGGGGGTCTGGAAACACCATATATTTT.

V gene TRBV19 combines with J gene TRBJ2-1; a possible D gene is TRBD2 (5 bases). Germline V lookup: CDR1 LNHDA, CDR2 SQIVND (reference sequence). V lost 6 bases, J lost 0 bases, and 12 bases lay in between. CDR3 length: 15 residues. The CDR3 DNA reads as TGTGCCAGTAGCCGGACTGGTAGCTCCTACAATGAGCAGTTCTTC. It encodes CASSRTGSSYNEQFF.

V is TRBV14 and J is TRBJ1-1; D unclear. The V and J ends lost 3 bases and 5 bases respectively, with 10 bases between them. Germline V gives CDR1 SGHDN, CDR2 FVKESK. The CDR3 loop spans 13 amino acids. The CDR3 region has the DNA TGTGCCAGCAGCCAGGGGAGGAGGACTGAAGCTTTCTTT. Encoded protein: CASSQGRRTEAFF.

This clone was recorded once. The V call is TRBV4-1, the J call TRBJ1-5, with 8 bases that match TRBD1. Germline CDR1 reads MGHRA; CDR2 reads YSYEKL. After removal of 4 bases from V and 0 bases from J, the junction contained 14 bases not matched to a gene. The CDR3 runs 19 residues. The CDR3, as DNA: TGCGCCAGCAGCCTAAGCGCAGGGGGCCCAGGGAATAGCAATCAGCCCCAGCATTTT. Protein: CASSLSAGGPGNSNQPQHF.